This T cell receptor (beta chain) stems from a study of identical twins. Trimming pared 5 bases from V and 9 bases from J, leaving 11 bases between. The CDR3 is 12 amino acids. The V gene's germline CDR1 is SGHTA and CDR2 FQGNSA. TCRdb independently ran MiXCR on the 5' RACE reads; one entry per CDR3 protein. The data show under 300,000 distinct CDR3 sequences, 9.5% to 15% seen once. This clonotype was counted many times. The same data also contributed to another study, on yellow fever vaccine responses in identical twins.

Material for sequencing was memory (CD45RO+) T cells sorted from blood. This clonotype originated in a woman under 30 in good health. The chain has TRBV7-2 and TRBJ2-1; D unclear. Here the CDR3 DNA reads TGTGCCAGCAGCCCGCTTACCGCTGAGCAGTTCTTC. Translation: CASSPLTAEQFF.